The 27 T cell receptor beta chains given below trace back to one sample, sequenced in a study of OX40 agonist ivuxolimab in advanced cancers. Clones were sequenced by immunoSEQ multiplex PCR, and TCRdb holds only the in-frame ones, with some missing. The top ten hold about 5% of the sample, which has some 66,000 clones, over 70% seen once. The material was CD4+ or CD8+ T cells sorted from blood, obtained in a trial of the OX40 agonist ivuxolimab. All receptors derive from an adult with an advanced solid tumor such as melanoma, head and neck, liver or kidney cancer.

The chain combines TRBV7-2 with TRBJ1-3; TRBD1 might be the D (5 bases). The CDR3 contains 16 residues. The V and J ends lost 1 base and 0 bases respectively, with 10 bases between them. Germline CDR1 and CDR2: SGHTA and FQGNSA. CDR3 protein: CASSLEGLNSGNTIYF. DNA for the CDR3: TGTGCCAGCAGCTTAGAGGGACTGAACTCTGGAAACACCATATATTTT. The variable domain in full, completed from reference TRBV7-2 and TRBJ1-3, reads GAGVSQSPSNKVTEKGKDVELRCDPISGHTALYWYRQSLGQGLEFLIYFQGNSAPDKSGLPSDRFSAERTGGSVSTLTIQRTQQEDSAVYLCASSLEGLNSGNTIYFGEGSWLTVV.

This chain connects TRBV28 to TRBJ2-7; D remains ambiguous. Germline CDR1 MDHEN, CDR2 SYDVKM. Trimming took off 6 bases at V and 2 bases at J, with 20 bases between the two ends. The CDR3 runs to 16 residues. The CDR3 nucleotides read TGTGCCAGCAGCCCTGGTCCCACCTGGGCCACCTACGAGCAGTACGTC. Translated, it gives CASSPGPTWATYEQYV.

The V and J genes are TRBV6-6 and TRBJ1-6; D is unresolved. The CDR3 contains 14 residues. Per germline, CDR1 MNHNY and CDR2 SVGAGI (reference sequence). The V end lost 4 bases, the J end lost 9 bases, and 13 bases lay between the germline ends. CDR3: CASSLQSPRSPLHF. The CDR3 DNA follows: TGTGCCAGCAGTTTACAGAGTCCGCGTTCACCCCTCCACTTT.

This chain joins TRBV5-1 and TRBJ1-4; TRBD1 matches 10 bases. Unmatched junction bases numbered 6, after V lost 4 bases and J lost 6 bases. Germline V gene lookup returns CDR1 SGHRS and CDR2 YFSETQ. The length of the CDR3 is 15 residues. CDR3 nucleotides: TGCGCCAGCAGCCTCTCCGGGACAGGGGATGAAAAACTGTTTTTT. Amino acid sequence: CASSLSGTGDEKLFF.

The chain has TRBV25-1 and TRBJ2-3, with D maybe TRBD2 (6 bases). Germline lookup yields CDR1 MGHDK and CDR2 SYGVNS. V was clipped by 7 bases and J by 2 bases, with 13 bases between them. The CDR3 runs to 14 residues. The DNA of the CDR3 is TGTGCCAGCACGGAGGGGCGGATCACAGATACGCAGTATTTT. Translated: CASTEGRITDTQYF.

This chain joins TRBV27 and TRBJ2-1, with D possibly being TRBD1 (6 bases). Germline V gene data show CDR1 as MNHEY and CDR2 as SMNVEV (reference sequence). The V and J ends lost 2 bases and 8 bases respectively, with 10 bases between them. The CDR3 spans 13 residues. The chain's CDR3 is CASSLKRGYEQFF. DNA of the CDR3: TGTGCCAGCAGTTTAAAAAGGGGGTATGAGCAGTTCTTC.

The genes are TRBV19 and TRBJ1-5; 9 bases map to TRBD1. Germline V gene data show CDR1 as LNHDA and CDR2 as SQIVND (reference sequence). CDR3 length: 14 residues. Trimming at V came to 8 bases and at J to 5 bases, leaving 7 bases not matched to a gene. The CDR3 DNA reads TGTGCCAGTTGGGACAGGGTTTATTATCAGCCCCAGCATTTT. This encodes CASWDRVYYQPQHF. The entire variable domain, with the rest obtained from reference TRBV19 and TRBJ1-5, is as follows: DGGITQSPKYLFRKEGQNVTLSCEQNLNHDAMYWYRQDPGQGLRLIYYSQIVNDFQKGDIAEGYSVSREKKESFPLTVTSAQKNPTAFYLCASWDRVYYQPQHFGDGTRLSIL.

The chain links TRBV5-1 to TRBJ1-2; no firm D call. Deletions cut 4 bases from V and 4 bases from J, with 14 bases between. CDR1 SGHRS and CDR2 YFSETQ come from the germline V gene. The CDR3 extends over 14 amino acids. DNA of the CDR3: TGCGCCAGCAGCCCCTCGGGCCAGAGCTATGGCTACACCTTC. Its translation is CASSPSGQSYGYTF.

This chain uses TRBV10-3 with TRBJ2-1, with D perhaps TRBD1 (6 bases). The germline V gene has CDR1 ENHRY and CDR2 SYGVKD. The CDR3 spans 12 residues. Trimming took 6 bases from V and 7 from J, leaving 10 bases between them. DNA for the CDR3: TGTGCCATCAGGGGGGCTGGGAATGAGCAGTTCTTC. Translating gives CAIRGAGNEQFF.

The CDR3 DNA is TGTGCCAGCAGCTTAGACAGGGGTTTCGATGAGCAGTTCTTC. Protein product: CASSLDRGFDEQFF. The chain uses TRBV7-3 and TRBJ2-1; 8 positions match TRBD1. The CDR3 is 14 residues long. Germline V gene data show CDR1 as SGHTA and CDR2 as FQGTGA. V dropped 2 bases and J dropped 8; count of bases not matched to a gene: 5.

The J gene is TRBJ1-3, the V gene TRBV7-9; D not resolved. Germline loops: CDR1 SEHNR, CDR2 FQNEAQ (reference sequence). V was shortened by 2 bases and J by 1 base, with 3 bases between the two germline ends. The length of the CDR3 is 13 residues. DNA for the CDR3: TGTGCCAGCAGCTTACATTCTGGAAACACCATATATTTT. It specifies CASSLHSGNTIYF.

The genes are TRBV4-3 and TRBJ2-1, with D possibly TRBD2 on 6 matching bases. Deletions cut 0 bases from V and 0 bases from J, with 24 bases between. CDR3 size: 21 residues. CDR1 and CDR2 from the germline V gene are LGHNA and YSLEER. In DNA form, the CDR3 reads TGCGCCAGCAGCCAAGAGTGGGTCGGGTCCGGGGAGGTATTCTCCTACAATGAGCAGTTCTTC. Residues: CASSQEWVGSGEVFSYNEQFF.

The gene calls are TRBV7-2 and TRBJ2-5, with TRBD1 matching over 9 bases. The CDR3 is 16 residues long. Trimming cost V 5 bases and J 5 bases; bases outside gene matches: 12. From germline, CDR1 is SGHTA and CDR2 FQGNSA. The DNA for the CDR3 is TGTGCCAGCAGCGCCTCCGGGACAGGGTCTGGCGAGACCCAGTACTTC. This codes for CASSASGTGSGETQYF.

The chain couples TRBV15 to TRBJ2-1; 9 nucleotides align to TRBD2. In germline, CDR1 is LNHNV, CDR2 YYDKDF (reference sequence). The CDR3 runs 18 residues. J lost 9 bases, V lost 1 base, and 16 bases had no gene match. DNA for the CDR3: TGTGCCACCAGCAGAGTGAGTGGCTCGGCTAGCGGGGCGGGTGAGCAGTTCTTC. This gives the protein CATSRVSGSASGAGEQFF.

The chain is built from TRBV15 and TRBJ2-3; perhaps TRBD2 as D (6 bases). This CDR3 is built from 14 residues. CDR1 and CDR2 (germline): LNHNV, YYDKDF (reference sequence). V shed 5 bases and J shed 3 bases, with 12 bases lying between them. The DNA of the CDR3 is TGTGCCACCAGCTCTCCTCTAGCGACAGATACGCAGTATTTT. This sequence encodes CATSSPLATDTQYF.

This sequence joins TRBV29-1 and TRBJ2-2; 11 bases match TRBD1. V gave up 6 bases and J gave up 6 bases; unmatched junction bases: 6. In germline, CDR1 is SQVTM, CDR2 ANQGSEA. CDR3 size: 14 residues. DNA of the CDR3: TGCAGCGTGCGGGGACAGGGGGAATCCGGGGAGCTGTTTTTT. This translates into CSVRGQGESGELFF.

V is TRBV6-1 and J is TRBJ2-4; the D call may be TRBD1 or TRBD2 (7 bases each). The CDR3 extends over 15 amino acids. Trimming removed 1 base from V and 7 bases from J, with 14 bases in between. The V gene's germline CDR1 is MNHNS and CDR2 SASEGT. In DNA, the CDR3 is TGTGCCAGCAGTGAAGAGGGGGAGGGGGCGAACATTCAGTACTTC. The encoded protein is CASSEEGEGANIQYF.

CDR3 DNA sequence: TGTGCCAGCATCCTCCGAGACAGGGGAACAGATACGCAGTATTTT. It yields the protein CASILRDRGTDTQYF. The gene calls are TRBV5-4 and TRBJ2-3; 8 nucleotides align to TRBD1. V dropped 6 bases and J dropped 3; count of bases not matched to a gene: 9. This CDR3 is built from 15 residues. Germline CDR1 is SGHNT and CDR2 is YYREEE (reference sequence).

The chain couples TRBV25-1 to TRBJ1-4; tentatively, D is TRBD1 (6 bases). Germline lookup yields CDR1 MGHDK and CDR2 SYGVNS. This CDR3 is built from 17 residues. The V and J ends lost 6 bases and 5 bases respectively, with 22 bases between them. CDR3 coding DNA: TGTGCCAGCAGCTTTAGACCTCCCGGACAGTGGAATGAAAAACTGTTTTTT. This codes for CASSFRPPGQWNEKLFF.

CDR3 sequence (DNA): TGTGCCAGTAGTTCCCTCCTAGGAGTCGATACGCAGTATTTT. It is translated as CASSSLLGVDTQYF. J is TRBJ2-3 and V is TRBV19; D remains ambiguous. The CDR3 is made up of 14 amino acids. V lost 5 bases and J lost 6, with 15 bases in between. CDR1 is LNHDA and CDR2 is SQIVND in the germline V gene (reference sequence).

The V and J genes are TRBV7-7 and TRBJ2-7; the D gene is possibly TRBD2 (6 bases). Deletions cut 5 bases from V and 0 bases from J, with 14 bases between. This CDR3 region has 15 residues. Germline V gene sequence: CDR1 SSHAT, CDR2 FNYEAQ (reference sequence). The CDR3 nucleotides are TGTGCCAGCAGCACAATCCGGGACTCCTCCTACGAGCAGTACTTC. Its translation is CASSTIRDSSYEQYF.

The V call is TRBV19, the J call TRBJ1-2; 10 bases map to TRBD1. The V and J ends lost 2 bases and 7 bases, in that order; junction bases with no gene match: 7. The germline V gene has CDR1 LNHDA and CDR2 SQIVND (reference sequence). The CDR3 is 15 residues long. The CDR3 sequence: CASSITPGQGSGYTF. CDR3 nucleotide sequence: TGTGCCAGTAGTATAACCCCGGGACAGGGGTCTGGCTACACCTTC.

In this sample, this clone turned up once. The chain recombines TRBV2 with TRBJ1-1, with a weak D call TRBD1 (5 bases). The germline gives CDR1 SNHLY, CDR2 FYNNEI. V was trimmed by 8 bases and J by 0 bases, leaving 19 bases between them. The CDR3 sequence is 16 residues long. CDR3 nucleotides: TGTGCCAGCGTATGGCGCGGGGCTGGCATGAACACTGAAGCTTTCTTT. Amino acids: CASVWRGAGMNTEAFF.

The chain is built from TRBV6-1 and TRBJ1-1, with a tentative D call TRBD1 (6 bases). V was pared by 10 bases and J by 6 bases, with 15 bases between. CDR3 size: 12 residues. Germline V gene sequence: CDR1 MNHNS, CDR2 SASEGT. CDR3 sequence: CAILGQTPEAFF. DNA for the CDR3: TGTGCCATCTTAGGACAGACACCTGAAGCTTTCTTT.

This sequence joins TRBV9 and TRBJ2-7; 8 nucleotides align to TRBD1. The junction had 5 bases not matched to a gene; V was cut back by 0 bases and J by 3 bases. The germline CDR1 and CDR2 sequences are SGDLS and YYNGEE. The CDR3 covers 15 residues. CDR3 nucleotides: TGTGCCAGCAGCGTAGGGACAGGGAGAGGCTACGAGCAGTACTTC. Encoded protein: CASSVGTGRGYEQYF.

The gene calls are TRBV7-2 and TRBJ2-5; TRBD2 agrees at 13 bases. V was clipped by 2 bases and J by 2 bases; unmatched bases: 8. The CDR3 length is 18 residues. The germline CDR1 and CDR2 sequences are SGHTA and FQGNSA. CDR3 coding DNA: TGTGCCAGCAGCTTACCTCGGACTAGCGGGGGCCCACAAGAGACCCAGTACTTC. Its protein is CASSLPRTSGGPQETQYF.

V gene TRBV28 combines with J gene TRBJ2-7, with 8 nucleotides matching TRBD2. After removal of 4 bases from V and 9 bases from J, the junction contained 17 bases not matched to a gene. There are 16 residues in the CDR3. The V gene's germline CDR1 is MDHEN and CDR2 SYDVKM. This CDR3 is CASSSHKGSGSLGQYF. In DNA form, the CDR3 reads TGTGCCAGCAGTTCCCATAAGGGGAGCGGGAGCTTGGGGCAGTACTTC.